This record concerns one T cell receptor (beta chain) sequence. The antigen remains unidentified. This record comes from a study of cytomegalovirus exposure and HLA in healthy donors. Across the study: Earlier results showed roughly 120 million unique TCR beta sequences derived from roughly 190 million T cells. General observations from the study: Accurate prediction of most subjects' HLA-A and HLA-B alleles from TCR beta sequences was reported. Upon later analysis, TCR association rates were observed to vary by HLA locus, being highest for DRB1 and lowest for HLA-C.

60 Vbeta and 13 Jbeta primers were used in PCR. The method was immunoSEQ multiplex PCR; TCRdb's version includes in-frame clones alone and lacks a portion of them. The repertoire consists of over 110,000 clones, with 70% to 85% occurring once and the leading ten covering around 2.6%. The sequenced sample was PBMCs. This receptor was taken from a male donor in good health and CMV-seronegative.

CDR3 in amino acids: CASKEELAVATGELFF. Written as DNA, the CDR3 is TGTGCCAGTAAGGAGGAACTAGCGGTCGCCACCGGGGAGCTGTTTTTT. This chain connects TRBV19 to TRBJ2-2, with TRBD2 matching over 8 bases. The CDR3 is made up of 16 amino acids. Germline V gene lookup returns CDR1 LNHDA and CDR2 SQIVND (reference sequence). V was pared by 7 bases and J by 4 bases, with 11 bases of the junction left unmatched. Full variable domain (remainder filled in from reference TRBV19 and TRBJ2-2): DGGITQSPKYLFRKEGQNVTLSCEQNLNHDAMYWYRQDPGQGLRLIYYSQIVNDFQKGDIAEGYSVSREKKESFPLTVTSAQKNPTAFYLCASKEELAVATGELFFGEGSRLTVL.